The present TCR beta chain was sequenced within a study of blood T cell repertoires in COVID-19. Study-level information: There were acute and convalescent COVID-19 samples, and they came from the United States, Italy and Spain. T cells, B-cell-depleted T cells, or PBMCs supplied cDNA or gDNA.

This clone was counted a few times. CDR1 is SNHLY, CDR2 FYNNEI, per germline. V was shortened by 7 bases and J by 7 bases, with 19 bases between the two germline ends. The CDR3 is 14 residues long. Original methodology: By means of reference gene primer amplification, nucleated cell counts were estimated. The table came from immunoSEQ multiplex PCR; TCRdb's copy has only in-frame clones and leaves some out. V and J calls and clone size are those listed in that table; D and trimming were worked out from the DNA. Of some 120,000 clones listed, about 75% are singletons. The chain uses TRBV2 and TRBJ1-2; D unclear. This clonotype was obtained from a man aged 80 or over with acute or convalescent COVID-19. Sequencing used peripheral blood. CDR3 nucleotides: TGTGCCAGCAATTTAAGGCTGGGAGGTGGTGGCTACACCTTC. Protein sequence: CASNLRLGGGGYTF.